Detailed here is one TCR beta chain. No antigen is known for it. In the sorted-subset replicate PCRs, 150 to 250 ng DNA, roughly 30,000 T cell genomes, was used. Using immunoSEQ multiplex PCR, the repertoire was profiled, and TCRdb retains in-frame clones only, with some absent. The table lists approximately 2.1 million clones, approximately 93% of them singletons. The data were taken from a study of shared clonotypes between healthy human individuals. For the study at large: Plates per donor: three CD4 naive, three CD4 memory, two CD8 naive, one CD8 memory.

General observations from the study: Naive subsets generally exceeded memory subsets in estimated richness. Generation probabilities were higher for clonotypes shared across all four sorted-subset donors than for unshared ones.

From germline, CDR1 is SNHLY and CDR2 FYNNEI. The germline V and J ends were trimmed by 9 bases and 0 bases, with 15 bases remaining between them. The CDR3 spans 15 residues. This receptor was identified in a young man in good health. Some clones in this sample may be carry-over from other donors' samples. The sequenced sample was naive CD4+ T cells from PBMCs. Specified subset: CD45RA+ positively selected. The gene calls are TRBV2 and TRBJ1-3; TRBD1 might be the D (5 bases). The CDR3 is CARTLTGVSGNTIYF. The DNA of the CDR3 is TGTGCCAGGACTCTAACAGGCGTCTCTGGAAACACCATATATTTT.